One and the same sample provided the 26 T cell receptor beta chains below, sequenced in a study of blood T cells in healthy people across ages. The use of a sample-barcoded 5' primer and a J-beta primer mix characterized a second PCR of about 7 to 12 cycles. MiXCR, run by TCRdb on the 5' RACE reads, gives a single entry per CDR3 protein. The sample includes approximately 900,000 distinct CDR3 sequences, about 48% of them seen just once. The sequencing input was blood. These receptors originate from a man aged 25-40 years in good health.

The chain uses TRBV6-2 or TRBV6-3 and TRBJ2-3; D may be TRBD1 (5 bases). There are 13 residues in the CDR3. Germline loops: CDR1 MNHEY, CDR2 SVGEGT. V dropped 8 bases and J dropped 2 bases, with 11 bases sitting between them. In DNA, the CDR3 is TGTGCCAGCTGGGGCAGGTTCACAGATACGCAGTATTTT. Its protein product is CASWGRFTDTQYF.

The chain has TRBV6-6 and TRBJ1-2; no definite D call. Germline CDR1 MNHNY, CDR2 SVGAGI (reference sequence). The germline V and J ends were trimmed by 10 bases and 3 bases, with 15 bases remaining between them. The CDR3 is 13 residues long. CDR3 sequence (DNA): TGTGCCACTCCGGCCGGGGATGACTATGGCTACACCTTC. Protein: CATPAGDDYGYTF.

This clonotype was counted a few times. V usage is TRBV6-2 or TRBV6-3 and J usage is TRBJ2-5, with 7 bases matching TRBD1. The CDR3 consists of 15 residues. V was clipped by 5 bases and J by 2 bases; unmatched bases: 8. Germline assignment: CDR1 MNHEY and CDR2 SVGEGT. This CDR3 is CASSKADREQETQYF. DNA of the CDR3: TGTGCCAGCAGTAAAGCCGACAGGGAGCAAGAGACCCAGTACTTC.

The chain couples TRBV28 to TRBJ2-3, with 9 positions matching TRBD1. Germline V gene data show CDR1 as MDHEN and CDR2 as SYDVKM. The ends lost 4 bases at V and 0 bases at J; junction bases unmatched: 2. The CDR3 contains 15 residues. The chain's CDR3 is CASSWDRASTDTQYF. CDR3 coding DNA: TGTGCCAGCAGTTGGGACAGGGCTAGCACAGATACGCAGTATTTT.

In this sample, this clonotype turned up a few times. This sequence joins TRBV12-3 or TRBV12-4 and TRBJ2-1; D call uncertain. V was shortened by 2 bases and J by 7 bases, with 12 bases between the two germline ends. This CDR3 contains 14 residues. The CDR3 protein is CASSLTPRYNEQFF. CDR3 in DNA: TGTGCCAGCAGTTTAACTCCGCGGTATAATGAGCAGTTCTTC.

This clonotype has at least ten counts. The genes are TRBV3-1 and TRBJ2-2; TRBD2 agrees at 7 bases. Germline loops: CDR1 LGHDT, CDR2 YNNKEL (reference sequence). V shed 5 bases and J 5 bases; nucleotides not matched to a gene: 8. This CDR3 comprises 15 residues. In DNA form, the CDR3 reads TGTGCCAGCAGCAACCGGGACGGGGGGACCGGGGAGCTGTTTTTT. It codes for CASSNRDGGTGELFF.

This chain connects TRBV2 to TRBJ2-7; 12 positions match TRBD2. Germline CDR1 SNHLY, CDR2 FYNNEI. The CDR3 totals 14 residues. V shed 6 bases and J 3 bases; nucleotides not matched to a gene: 3. CDR3 bases: TGTGCCAGCAGGAGACTAGCGGGAGTCTACGAGCAGTACTTC. Residues: CASRRLAGVYEQYF. Full variable domain (missing parts from reference TRBV2 and TRBJ2-7): EPEVTQTPSHQVTQMGQEVILRCVPISNHLYFYWYRQILGQKVEFLVSFYNNEISEKSEIFDDQFSVERPDGSNFTLKIRSTKLEDSAMYFCASRRLAGVYEQYFGPGTRLTVT.

This clonotype was detected a few times. The rearrangement links TRBV7-2 to TRBJ2-1; 8 positions agree with TRBD2. Germline V CDR1 and CDR2: SGHTA, FQGNSA. The CDR3 runs to 15 residues. Germline trimming cut 4 bases from V and 4 bases from J; bases unmatched to any gene: 6. The CDR3 sequence is CASSSQAGGYNEQFF. The CDR3 nucleotides are TGTGCCAGCAGCTCCCAGGCGGGGGGTTACAATGAGCAGTTCTTC.

Only a few counts were recorded for this clonotype. The V gene is TRBV7-2, the J gene TRBJ2-2; weak D call: TRBD2 (5 bases). There are 15 residues in the CDR3. Between the trimmed V and J ends, which lost 10 bases and 3 bases, there was a span of 18 bases. Per the germline V gene, CDR1 is SGHTA and CDR2 is FQGNSA. CDR3 nucleotides: TGTGCCACCTACAACCGGGGATCTTACACCGGGGAGCTGTTTTTT. Residues: CATYNRGSYTGELFF. Combining the CDR3 with reference TRBV7-2 and TRBJ2-2 gives the whole variable domain GAGVSQSPSNKVTEKGKDVELRCDPISGHTALYWYRQSLGQGLEFLIYFQGNSAPDKSGLPSDRFSAERTGGSVSTLTIQRTQQEDSAVYLCATYNRGSYTGELFFGEGSRLTVL.

This clonotype was detected a few times. The rearrangement links TRBV27 to TRBJ2-3; 7 bases are a match to TRBD2. This CDR3 contains 14 residues. V shed 5 bases, J shed 4 bases, and the junction held 6 bases outside the gene matches. The germline gives CDR1 MNHEY, CDR2 SMNVEV (reference sequence). For the CDR3, the DNA is TGTGCCAGCAGTCTCGGGACTATACCAGATACGCAGTATTTT. Amino acids: CASSLGTIPDTQYF.

The CDR3 sequence: CASSQDEAYGYTF. DNA for the CDR3: TGCGCCAGCAGCCAAGATGAGGCTTATGGCTACACCTTC. The chain is built from TRBV4-3 and TRBJ1-2; D unresolved. The CDR3 runs to 13 residues. The germline CDR1 and CDR2 sequences are LGHNA and YSLEER. Trimming removed 0 bases from V and 5 bases from J, with 7 bases in between.

This chain joins TRBV25-1 and TRBJ2-3; 7 bases fit TRBD2. J was trimmed by 6 bases and V by 3 bases; bases with no gene match: 6. CDR1 and CDR2 (germline): MGHDK, SYGVNS. CDR3 length equals 14 residues. CDR3 sequence (DNA): TGTGCCAGCAGTGAGACGGGAGGAACCGATACGCAGTATTTT. This gives the protein CASSETGGTDTQYF.

V gene TRBV10-3 combines with J gene TRBJ1-6, with D possibly matching TRBD1 (6 bases). Germline CDR1 reads ENHRY; CDR2 reads SYGVKD. The germline V and J ends were trimmed by 7 bases and 5 bases, with 15 bases remaining between them. CDR3 length: 15 amino acids. This chain's CDR3 is CAITPEDSDNSPLHF. As DNA, the CDR3 is TGTGCCATCACCCCTGAGGACAGTGATAATTCACCCCTCCACTTT.

This clonotype was counted between two and nine times. The rearrangement links TRBV7-2 to TRBJ1-1; D gene ambiguous. Germline V gene sequence: CDR1 SGHTA, CDR2 FQGNSA. The CDR3 loop spans 17 amino acids. The V end lost 5 bases, the J end lost 1 base, and 20 bases lay between the germline ends. The CDR3, as DNA: TGTGCCAGCAGCCGAGGGAGAATTGGGAGCGGGAACACTGAAGCTTTCTTT. Protein: CASSRGRIGSGNTEAFF. The entire variable domain, with the rest obtained from reference TRBV7-2 and TRBJ1-1, is as follows: GAGVSQSPSNKVTEKGKDVELRCDPISGHTALYWYRQSLGQGLEFLIYFQGNSAPDKSGLPSDRFSAERTGGSVSTLTIQRTQQEDSAVYLCASSRGRIGSGNTEAFFGQGTRLTVV.

This clonotype was seen just once. The CDR3 DNA sequence: TGCGCCAGCAGCTTAAGGACAGTCGGAAACACCGGGGAGCTGTTTTTT. Protein product: CASSLRTVGNTGELFF. The gene calls are TRBV5-1 and TRBJ2-2, with D perhaps TRBD1 (6 bases). Germline V gene lookup returns CDR1 SGHRS and CDR2 YFSETQ. The CDR3 is 16 amino acids. The ends were cut back, 2 bases at V and 2 bases at J, with 13 bases in the middle.

J is TRBJ2-1 and V is TRBV6-5; the match to TRBD1 covers 8 bases. V was pared by 4 bases and J by 7 bases, with 0 bases of the junction left unmatched. The CDR3 consists of 12 residues. Germline CDR1 reads MNHEY; CDR2 reads SVGAGI. The CDR3 DNA reads TGTGCCAGCAGTTGGACAGGGAATGAGCAGTTCTTC. This translates into CASSWTGNEQFF.

DNA for the CDR3: TGTGCCAGCAGTGGGTCCGGGTATGAAAAACTGTTTTTT. Translation gives CASSGSGYEKLFF. The chain uses TRBV6-1 and TRBJ1-4; the D is unclear. The CDR3 spans 13 residues. Germline V gene data show CDR1 as MNHNS and CDR2 as SASEGT. Trimming removed 4 bases at V and 6 bases at J, with 9 bases between.

This clonotype occurred a few times. The J gene is TRBJ1-1, the V gene TRBV10-3, with a weak D call TRBD1 (5 bases). Germline CDR1 ENHRY, CDR2 SYGVKD. V gave up 8 bases and J gave up 1 base, with 8 bases separating them. CDR3 length: 12 amino acids. CDR3 loop: CAIGGGNTEAFF. CDR3 nucleotides: TGTGCCATCGGGGGAGGGAACACTGAAGCTTTCTTT.

CDR3 in amino acids: CASSQGVDPSNQPQHF. CDR3 nucleotides: TGTGCCAGCAGCCAAGGGGTGGATCCCAGCAATCAGCCCCAGCATTTT. The rearrangement links TRBV7-6 to TRBJ1-5; possible D gene TRBD1, 5 bases. Deletions cut 5 bases from V and 1 base from J, with 15 bases between. The CDR3 runs to 16 residues. Germline V gene data show CDR1 as SGHVS and CDR2 as FNYEAQ.

V usage is TRBV18 and J usage is TRBJ2-3, with no clear D. The CDR3 totals 12 residues. Trimming shortened V by 1 base and J by 4 bases, and 3 bases separated the two germline ends. Germline values: CDR1 KGHSH, CDR2 LQKENI. The CDR3 DNA reads as TGTGCCAGCTCACCACGGTCAGATACGCAGTATTTT. This encodes CASSPRSDTQYF.

The V and J genes are TRBV20-1 and TRBJ1-5; D is unclear. Per germline, CDR1 DFQATT and CDR2 SNEGSKA (reference sequence). The V and J ends lost 5 bases and 1 base respectively, with 15 bases between them. This CDR3 spans 15 amino acids. The CDR3 protein is CSAAPSKVSNQPQHF. Written as DNA, the CDR3 is TGCAGTGCTGCCCCCAGTAAGGTCAGCAATCAGCCCCAGCATTTT.

Only one count was recorded for this clonotype. The chain joins TRBV3-1 to TRBJ1-1; TRBD1 agrees at 8 bases. CDR3 size: 12 residues. Germline V gene data show CDR1 as LGHDT and CDR2 as YNNKEL (reference sequence). V was clipped by 5 bases and J by 10 bases; unmatched bases: 6. The CDR3 reads CASSVTGEGAFF. The CDR3 nucleotides are TGTGCCAGCAGCGTGACAGGGGAGGGAGCTTTCTTT.

This clonotype was counted a few times. Here the CDR3 DNA reads TGTGCCAGCAGCTTAGAGACGGGTTACGGGGAGACCCAGTACTTC. This translates into CASSLETGYGETQYF. The rearrangement uses TRBV11-2 and TRBJ2-5; D is uncertain. Trimming shortened V by 0 bases and J by 5 bases, and 13 bases separated the two germline ends. The CDR3 extends over 15 amino acids. Germline V CDR1 and CDR2: SGHAT, FQNNGV.

The rearrangement uses TRBV29-1 and TRBJ2-3; 8 bases agree with TRBD2. There are 13 residues in the CDR3. V shed 6 bases and J 1 base; nucleotides not matched to a gene: 3. Germline V gene data show CDR1 as SQVTM and CDR2 as ANQGSEA. DNA for the CDR3: TGCAGCGTCACGACTAGCGGCACAGATACGCAGTATTTT. This gives the protein CSVTTSGTDTQYF.

J is TRBJ2-1 and V is TRBV29-1; D might be TRBD2 (6 bases). The CDR3 totals 14 residues. Between the trimmed V and J ends, which lost 1 base and 7 bases, there was a span of 14 bases. Germline V gene lookup returns CDR1 SQVTM and CDR2 ANQGSEA. Here the CDR3 DNA reads TGCAGCGTTGAAGGGAGGGGTTCGCGAAATGAGCAGTTCTTC. This codes for CSVEGRGSRNEQFF.

This clonotype was recorded once. This chain links TRBV29-1 with TRBJ1-2; D is possibly TRBD1 (5 bases). Trimming removed 6 bases from V and 5 bases from J, with 22 bases in between. The V gene's germline CDR1 is SQVTM and CDR2 ANQGSEA. This CDR3 region has 15 residues. In DNA, the CDR3 is TGCAGCGTCGCCGCGGGGACGATGGTAGGGTATGGCTACACCTTC. Protein sequence: CSVAAGTMVGYGYTF.